The clone carrying this T cell receptor (beta chain) is a singleton in its sample. The antigen is not known. The CDR3 consists of 15 residues. The V end was cut by 0 bases, the J end by 6 bases, with 13 bases between. The germline V gene has CDR1 SGHDT and CDR2 YYEEEE. The data were taken from a study of PD-1 blockade in classical Hodgkin lymphoma. Study-wide results and caveats: By C4D1 there was a significant rise in CD4+ TCR diversity but not in CD8+ TCR diversity. Before treatment, TCR diversity in newly diagnosed patients was reportedly lower than in healthy donors. Partial responders and progressors had significantly lower baseline TCR diversity.

The patients all showed relapse after autologous stem cell transplantation, while their brentuximab vedotin exposure varied. Complete response, partial response or progressive disease were the best responses. Assay: immunoSEQ multiplex PCR; the TCRdb copy retains only in-frame clones and omits some. The sample holds tens of thousands of clones; approximately 90% are singletons and the top ten take around 5%. The TCR was taken from a human donor with classical Hodgkin lymphoma. The specimen was peripheral blood mononuclear cells (PBMCs), collected before the second cycle of nivolumab. The chain is built from TRBV5-6 and TRBJ1-5, with D hard to call. The CDR3 is CASSLGRHWGQPQHF. The CDR3 nucleotides are TGTGCCAGCAGCTTGGGGCGGCACTGGGGTCAGCCCCAGCATTTT. The whole variable domain, filled in from reference TRBV5-6 and TRBJ1-5, reads DAGVTQSPTHLIKTRGQQVTLRCSPKSGHDTVSWYQQALGQGPQFIFQYYEEEERQRGNFPDRFSGHQFPNYSSELNVNALLLGDSALYLCASSLGRHWGQPQHFGDGTRLSIL.